The clone carrying this TCR beta chain was counted between two and nine times. Its matching antigen is unknown. This sample is part of a study of beta chain features in type 1 diabetes. The sequenced template was cDNA made from the entire isolated RNA. Sequencing was performed with immunoSEQ multiplex PCR; in TCRdb, only in-frame clones are kept and a portion is missing. Of a few hundred thousand clones listed, approximately 25% are singletons. Overall study findings and caveats: All four CD4+ subsets of Type 1 diabetes patients contained TCRB CDR3s that were moderately but significantly shorter. Naive, central memory and Treg TCRB repertoires appeared more alike in patients than in healthy donors.

The CDR3 sequence is 13 residues long. Germline CDR1 GTSNPN, CDR2 SVGIG (reference sequence). The junction had 6 bases not matched to a gene; V was cut back by 3 bases and J by 8 bases. It was via CD45RO/CCR7/CD25/CD127/CD95/CD27 that CD4+ naive, central memory, regulatory and stem cell-like memory cells were sorted. The V call is TRBV30, the J call TRBJ1-4; 7 bases line up with TRBD1. The sample was naive CD4+ T cells from blood. This TCR was sampled from a woman in her thirties with type 1 diabetes. The CDR3 nucleotides read TGTGCCTGGAGGCGACAGGGACTGGAAAAACTGTTTTTT. Its protein is CAWRRQGLEKLFF.